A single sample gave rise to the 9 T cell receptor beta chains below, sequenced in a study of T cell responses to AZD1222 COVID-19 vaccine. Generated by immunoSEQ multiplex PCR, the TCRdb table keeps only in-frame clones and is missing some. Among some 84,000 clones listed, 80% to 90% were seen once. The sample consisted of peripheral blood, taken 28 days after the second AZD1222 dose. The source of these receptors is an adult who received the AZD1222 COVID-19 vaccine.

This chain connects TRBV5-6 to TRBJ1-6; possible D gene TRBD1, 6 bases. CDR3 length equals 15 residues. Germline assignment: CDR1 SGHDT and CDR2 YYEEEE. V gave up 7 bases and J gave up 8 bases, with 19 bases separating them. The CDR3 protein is CASPSGGVLYSPLHF. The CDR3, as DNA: TGTGCCAGCCCTAGTGGGGGCGTTCTATATTCACCCCTCCACTTT.

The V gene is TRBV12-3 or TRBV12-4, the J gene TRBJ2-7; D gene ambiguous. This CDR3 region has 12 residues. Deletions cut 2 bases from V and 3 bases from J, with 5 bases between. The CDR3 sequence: CASSLKNYEQYF. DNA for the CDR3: TGTGCCAGCAGTTTAAAGAACTACGAGCAGTACTTC.

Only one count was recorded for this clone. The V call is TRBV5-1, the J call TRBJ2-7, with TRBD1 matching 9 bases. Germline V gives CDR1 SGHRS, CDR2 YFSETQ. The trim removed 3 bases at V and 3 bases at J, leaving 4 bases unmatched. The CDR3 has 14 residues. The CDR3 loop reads CASSWGQGNYEQYF. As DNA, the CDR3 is TGCGCCAGCAGCTGGGGACAGGGTAACTACGAGCAGTACTTC. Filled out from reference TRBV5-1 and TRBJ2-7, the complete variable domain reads KAGVTQTPRYLIKTRGQQVTLSCSPISGHRSVSWYQQTPGQGLQFLFEYFSETQRNKGNFPGRFSGRQFSNSRSEMNVSTLELGDSALYLCASSWGQGNYEQYFGPGTRLTVT.

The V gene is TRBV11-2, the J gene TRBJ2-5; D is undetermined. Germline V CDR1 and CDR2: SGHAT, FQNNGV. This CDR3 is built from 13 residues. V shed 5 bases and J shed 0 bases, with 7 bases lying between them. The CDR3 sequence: CASSQTYQETQYF. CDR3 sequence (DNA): TGTGCCAGCAGCCAGACGTACCAAGAGACCCAGTACTTC. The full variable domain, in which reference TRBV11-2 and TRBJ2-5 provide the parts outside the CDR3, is EAGVAQSPRYKIIEKRQSVAFWCNPISGHATLYWYQQILGQGPKLLIQFQNNGVVDDSQLPKDRFSAERLKGVDSTLKIQPAKLEDSAVYLCASSQTYQETQYFGPGTRLLVL.

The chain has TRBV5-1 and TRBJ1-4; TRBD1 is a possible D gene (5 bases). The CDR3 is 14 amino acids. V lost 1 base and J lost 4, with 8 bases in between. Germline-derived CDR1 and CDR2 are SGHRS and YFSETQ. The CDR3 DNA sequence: TGCGCCAGCAGCTTGCGGGGGGGTAATGAAAAACTGTTTTTT. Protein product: CASSLRGGNEKLFF. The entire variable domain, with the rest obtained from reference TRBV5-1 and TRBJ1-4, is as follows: KAGVTQTPRYLIKTRGQQVTLSCSPISGHRSVSWYQQTPGQGLQFLFEYFSETQRNKGNFPGRFSGRQFSNSRSEMNVSTLELGDSALYLCASSLRGGNEKLFFGSGTQLSVL.

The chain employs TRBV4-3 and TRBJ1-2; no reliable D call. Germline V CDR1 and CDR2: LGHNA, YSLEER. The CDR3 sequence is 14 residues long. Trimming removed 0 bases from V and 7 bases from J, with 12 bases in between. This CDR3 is CASSQEPRGRGYTF. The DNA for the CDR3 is TGCGCCAGCAGCCAAGAACCCCGAGGGCGTGGCTACACCTTC.

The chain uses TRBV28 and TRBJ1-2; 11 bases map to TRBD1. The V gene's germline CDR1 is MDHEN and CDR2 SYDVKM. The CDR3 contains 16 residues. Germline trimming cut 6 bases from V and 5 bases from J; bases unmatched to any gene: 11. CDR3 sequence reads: CASSYLGQGARYGYTF. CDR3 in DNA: TGTGCCAGCAGCTACCTCGGACAGGGGGCGCGGTATGGCTACACCTTC.

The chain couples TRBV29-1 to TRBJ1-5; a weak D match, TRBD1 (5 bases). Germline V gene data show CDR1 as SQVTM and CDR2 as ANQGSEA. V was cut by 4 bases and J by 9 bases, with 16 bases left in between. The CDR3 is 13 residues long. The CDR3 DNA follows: TGCAGCGTTGCGGGGCGCCAAGAGGGGCCCCAGCATTTT. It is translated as CSVAGRQEGPQHF.

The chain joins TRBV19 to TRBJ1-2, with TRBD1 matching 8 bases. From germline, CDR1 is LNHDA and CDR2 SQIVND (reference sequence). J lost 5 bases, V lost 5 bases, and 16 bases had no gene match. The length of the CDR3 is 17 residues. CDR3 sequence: CASSHPRTGKERYGYTF. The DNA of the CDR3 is TGTGCCAGTAGTCATCCCAGGACAGGGAAGGAGAGATATGGCTACACCTTC.